A single sample gave rise to the 8 T cell receptor beta chains below, sequenced in a study of PD-1 blockade in classical Hodgkin lymphoma. Repertoires were generated with immunoSEQ multiplex PCR, while TCRdb's copy carries only in-frame clones and drops some. This repertoire shows roughly 6,900 clones, 86% found once; its top ten account for about 40%. Described time point: cycle 4 day 1 (C4D1), after 6 weeks of nivolumab. All patients experienced relapse after autologous stem cell transplantation, and brentuximab vedotin exposure was variable. The sample in question was peripheral blood mononuclear cells (PBMCs), obtained before the fourth cycle of nivolumab. The receptors come from a human donor with classical Hodgkin lymphoma.

V usage is TRBV7-9 and J usage is TRBJ2-1; D is perhaps TRBD1 or TRBD2 (6 bases each). The ends were cut back, 5 bases at V and 9 bases at J, with 14 bases in the middle. This CDR3 comprises 13 residues. Germline lookup yields CDR1 SEHNR and CDR2 FQNEAQ (reference sequence). CDR3 DNA: TGTGCCAGCAGCCTCCGAGGGGGGCCTGAGCAGTTCTTC. This encodes CASSLRGGPEQFF.

CDR3 region: CASSLPSLPGNTIYF. For the CDR3, the DNA is TGTGCCAGCAGCTTACCATCCCTCCCTGGAAACACCATATATTTT. J is TRBJ1-3 and V is TRBV7-9; D is unresolved. Germline CDR1 SEHNR, CDR2 FQNEAQ (reference sequence). The CDR3 length is 15 residues. V was trimmed by 2 bases and J by 2 bases, leaving 10 bases between them.

The chain recombines TRBV2 with TRBJ2-7, with a tentative D call TRBD2 (5 bases). This CDR3 region has 13 residues. Trimming left V 8 bases short and J 1 base short, with 12 bases between. Germline V CDR1 and CDR2: SNHLY, FYNNEI. Here the CDR3 DNA reads TGTGCCAGCGAGGACTTTCCGTCCTACGAGCAGTACGTC. Protein: CASEDFPSYEQYV.

The chain has TRBV5-1 and TRBJ2-5, with TRBD1 matching over 10 bases. Germline trimming cut 5 bases from V and 3 bases from J; bases unmatched to any gene: 4. The CDR3 covers 14 residues. The germline CDR1 and CDR2 sequences are SGHRS and YFSETQ. The CDR3 DNA follows: TGCGCCAGCAGTCGGACAGGGGGTAAAGAGACCCAGTACTTC. Its protein product is CASSRTGGKETQYF.

The chain carries TRBV28 and TRBJ1-1; unclear D gene. This CDR3 contains 14 residues. Trimming removed 3 bases from V and 0 bases from J, with 8 bases in between. Germline CDR1 reads MDHEN; CDR2 reads SYDVKM. CDR3 region: CASSLYSLNTEAFF. CDR3 coding DNA: TGTGCCAGCAGTTTGTATAGCTTGAACACTGAAGCTTTCTTT.

The V and J genes are TRBV10-3 and TRBJ2-1; 7 nucleotides align to TRBD1. The germline V gene encodes CDR1 ENHRY and CDR2 SYGVKD. V shed 4 bases, J shed 7 bases, and the junction held 4 bases outside the gene matches. The CDR3 length is 13 residues. CDR3 protein: CAISGQGENEQFF. CDR3 bases: TGTGCCATCAGTGGACAGGGCGAAAATGAGCAGTTCTTC.

This chain joins TRBV7-2 and TRBJ2-1; D might be TRBD1 (6 bases). The CDR3 is 15 amino acids. V was clipped by 1 base and J by 4 bases, with 11 bases between them. Per germline, CDR1 SGHTA and CDR2 FQGNSA. CDR3 coding DNA: TGTGCCAGCAGCTTAGGGGCAGGGGAATACAATGAGCAGTTCTTC. It translates to CASSLGAGEYNEQFF. The full variable domain, completed using reference TRBV7-2 and TRBJ2-1, is GAGVSQSPSNKVTEKGKDVELRCDPISGHTALYWYRQSLGQGLEFLIYFQGNSAPDKSGLPSDRFSAERTGGSVSTLTIQRTQQEDSAVYLCASSLGAGEYNEQFFGPGTRLTVL.

This clone was counted a few times. The chain carries TRBV11-2 and TRBJ1-6, with 7 bases matching TRBD1. The CDR3 totals 15 residues. Per the germline V gene, CDR1 is SGHAT and CDR2 is FQNNGV. V dropped 6 bases and J dropped 8; count of bases not matched to a gene: 10. CDR3 residues: CASRPQPGQYSPLHF. CDR3 coding DNA: TGTGCCAGCAGGCCCCAGCCGGGACAGTATTCACCCCTCCACTTT. Supplemented by reference TRBV11-2 and TRBJ1-6, the full variable domain reads EAGVAQSPRYKIIEKRQSVAFWCNPISGHATLYWYQQILGQGPKLLIQFQNNGVVDDSQLPKDRFSAERLKGVDSTLKIQPAKLEDSAVYLCASRPQPGQYSPLHFGNGTRLTVT.